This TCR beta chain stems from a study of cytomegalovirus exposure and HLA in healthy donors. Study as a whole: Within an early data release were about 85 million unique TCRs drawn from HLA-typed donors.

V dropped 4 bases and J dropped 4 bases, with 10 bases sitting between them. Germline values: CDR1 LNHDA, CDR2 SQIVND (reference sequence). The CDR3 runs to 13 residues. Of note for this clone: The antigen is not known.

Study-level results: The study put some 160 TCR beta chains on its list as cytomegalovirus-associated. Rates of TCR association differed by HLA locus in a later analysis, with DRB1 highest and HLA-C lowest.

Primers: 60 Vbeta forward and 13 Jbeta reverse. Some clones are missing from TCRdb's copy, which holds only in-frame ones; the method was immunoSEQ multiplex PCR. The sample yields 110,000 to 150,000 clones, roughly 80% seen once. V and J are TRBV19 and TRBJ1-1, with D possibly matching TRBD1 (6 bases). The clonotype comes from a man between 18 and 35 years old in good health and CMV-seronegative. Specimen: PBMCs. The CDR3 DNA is TGTGCCAGTAGTAGAACAGGGATCACTGAAGCTTTCTTT. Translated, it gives CASSRTGITEAFF.